This T cell receptor (beta chain) derives from a study of Graves' ophthalmopathy and Graves' hyperthyroidism. Whole-study context: Where ophthalmopathy was absent within 18 months of follow-up, hyperthyroidism was stable. Findings and caveats of the study: In blood appeared most of the expanded thyroid clonotypes whose frequency exceeded 0.001.

Amplification of TCR beta CDR3 regions used RNA transcripts. First-round RT-PCR used HTBI primers; second-round multiplex PCR followed. TCRdb reanalysed the multiplex PCR reads using MiXCR and keeps one entry per CDR3 protein. The data hold around 1.1 million distinct CDR3 sequences, with roughly two fifths observed a single time. CDR3 length: 15 residues. The junction had 10 bases not matched to a gene; V was cut back by 5 bases and J by 7 bases. Germline V gene sequence: CDR1 SGHTA, CDR2 FQGNSA. Note on this clonotype: The antigen remains undetermined. A much larger clone sits a single nucleotide away, making a read error possible.

Ineligible for inclusion were patients with other autoimmune diseases, uncontrolled infections, pregnancy or lactation. The gene calls are TRBV7-2 and TRBJ1-2, with TRBD1 matching 10 bases. The sample comprised peripheral blood or thyroid tissue (not recorded which). This receptor was identified in an adult man with Graves' hyperthyroidism. The CDR3 here is CASSVSGTGVCGYTF. The CDR3 region has the DNA TGTGCCAGCAGCGTCTCCGGGACAGGGGTCTGTGGCTACACCTTC.